This T cell receptor (beta chain) was identified during a study of shared clonotypes between healthy human individuals. Germline CDR1 and CDR2: LNHDA and SQIVND (reference sequence). Trimming removed 5 bases at V and 7 bases at J, with 18 bases between. This CDR3 contains 14 residues. Libraries were prepared by immunoSEQ multiplex PCR; TCRdb keeps only in-frame clonotypes and omits some of them. The sample has about 560,000 clones; roughly 72% are singletons. This clonotype was sampled from a woman aged 35 to 49 in good health. Some clones in this sample may be carry-over from other donors' samples. Sequenced: PBMCs. This sequence joins TRBV19 and TRBJ2-7; tentatively, D is TRBD2 (6 bases). This CDR3 reads CASSDGGDILEQYF. The CDR3 nucleotides read TGTGCCAGTAGTGACGGAGGGGATATCTTGGAGCAGTACTTC.